This entry is about one TCR beta chain. What it binds is unknown. A single record per CDR3 protein comes from TCRdb applying MiXCR to the 5' RACE reads. The repertoire includes about 36,000 distinct CDR3 sequences, approximately 9.9% of them detected once, and around 21% sits in the top ten. These data are taken from a study of CD8 T cells in ankylosing spondylitis. General observations from the study: A motif of several highly homologous TCR beta variants was seen as apparently characteristic of ankylosing spondylitis blood. Researchers reportedly found disease-linked clones significantly enriched in matched ankylosing spondylitis synovial fluid.

There are 15 residues in the CDR3. The V gene's germline CDR1 is SGHAT and CDR2 FQNNGV. Trimming left V 5 bases short and J 9 bases short, with 22 bases between. This TCR was recovered from a male donor with ankylosing spondylitis. Sequences were obtained from synovial fluid, either unsorted or a sorted T cell fraction (not recorded which). The chain joins TRBV11-2 to TRBJ2-5; possible D gene TRBD1, 6 bases. CDR3: CASSTRGTKRGPQYF. The CDR3 DNA is TGTGCCAGCAGCACCAGAGGGACAAAGAGGGGCCCCCAGTACTTC.